This T cell receptor beta chain was sequenced for a study of a mutant IDH1 vaccine in newly diagnosed glioma. Study background: The therapy given earlier, which was standard therapy, consisted of radiotherapy, temozolomide, or both, and most of the patients received both. The study's findings and limits: Vaccine-induced immune responses were detected in around 92% of patients.

Time point specified: week 47, end of study. Vaccination used 300 ug of mutant IDH1 20-mer peptide per dose, with topical imiquimod. Each of the donors came in with new WHO grade 3 or 4 astrocytomas that were IDH1-mutant and ATRX-lost. TCRdb keeps only in-frame clones here, not all; method: immunoSEQ multiplex PCR. The sample comprises roughly 86,000 clones, around four fifths of which are singletons, and more than 4.5% rests with the top ten. On this clone itself: As yet, its antigen is unknown.

Trimming removed 5 bases at V and 0 bases at J, with 13 bases between. Germline V gives CDR1 SEHNR, CDR2 FQNEAQ (reference sequence). This CDR3 region has 15 residues. The TCR comes from a man aged 35 to 55 with glioma. The source was PBMCs, collected from a glioma patient whose treatment included an IDH1 peptide vaccine. The rearrangement joins TRBV7-9 to TRBJ1-1; D might be TRBD1 (6 bases). In DNA, the CDR3 is TGTGCCAGCAGCGATAAGGGGGGGCTGAACACTGAAGCTTTCTTT. It yields the protein CASSDKGGLNTEAFF.